This TCR beta chain derives from a study of CD8+ T cells in alopecia areata. Across the whole study: Treatment with tofacitinib (6 to 18 months) was followed by 6 months off drug. Findings and limits, study-wide: Higher clonality than in normal scalp was seen in lesional scalp, especially alopecia totalis/universalis.

Germline CDR1 is SQVTM and CDR2 is ANQGSEA. V was clipped by 8 bases and J by 0 bases; unmatched bases: 7. This CDR3 spans 15 amino acids. After isolation, RNA underwent reverse transcription to generate cDNA as the sequencing template. This table comes from immunoSEQ multiplex PCR, and its TCRdb copy is limited to in-frame clones, with some not included. In the table there are hundreds of thousands of clones, 50% to 60% of which are singletons. Remarks on this clone: Its target is unknown.

This TCR was recovered from a human donor with alopecia areata. Sequenced here: CD4+ T cells sorted from blood, sampled at week 0. The chain couples TRBV29-1 to TRBJ2-3, with 11 bases that match TRBD2. CDR3 amino acids: CSSSGTSGSTDTQYF. Here the CDR3 DNA reads TGCAGCTCCTCAGGGACTAGCGGTAGCACAGATACGCAGTATTTT.